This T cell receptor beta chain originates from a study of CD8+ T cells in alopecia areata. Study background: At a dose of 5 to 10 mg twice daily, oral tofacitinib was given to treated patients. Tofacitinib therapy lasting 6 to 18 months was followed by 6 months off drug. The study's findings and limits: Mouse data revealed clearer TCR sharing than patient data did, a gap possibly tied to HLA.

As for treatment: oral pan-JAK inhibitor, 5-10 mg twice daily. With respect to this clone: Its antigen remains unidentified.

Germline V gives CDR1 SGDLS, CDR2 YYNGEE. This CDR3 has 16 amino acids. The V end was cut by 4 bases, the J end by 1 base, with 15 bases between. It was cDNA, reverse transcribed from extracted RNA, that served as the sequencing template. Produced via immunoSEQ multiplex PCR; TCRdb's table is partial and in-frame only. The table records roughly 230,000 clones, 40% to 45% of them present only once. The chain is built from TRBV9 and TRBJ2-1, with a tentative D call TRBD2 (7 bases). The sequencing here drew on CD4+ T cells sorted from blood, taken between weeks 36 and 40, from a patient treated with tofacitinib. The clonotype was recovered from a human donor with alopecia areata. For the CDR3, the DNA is TGTGCCAGCAGCTATGGGGGGGCGGTTTCCTACAATGAGCAGTTCTTC. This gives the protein CASSYGGAVSYNEQFF.